The 6 T cell receptor beta chains below come from one sample, sequenced in a study of cytomegalovirus exposure and HLA in healthy donors. PCR was performed using 60 Vbeta and 13 Jbeta primers. TCRdb's table, derived via immunoSEQ multiplex PCR, lists solely in-frame clones and lacks some. The data hold about 110,000 clones, with roughly three quarters observed a single time. Sequencing was done on a sample of PBMCs. These TCRs come from a man in his forties in good health and CMV-seropositive.

The J gene is TRBJ1-1, the V gene TRBV12-5, with 9 bases matching TRBD1. The CDR3 is 12 amino acids. V trimming: 2 bases; J trimming: 11 bases; junction bases outside the gene matches: 3. Germline CDR1 reads LGHNT; CDR2 reads FRNRAP. In DNA, the CDR3 is TGTGCTAGTGGTTTGACAGGGGGCGAGGCTTTCTTT. Protein: CASGLTGGEAFF.

The chain combines TRBV7-9 with TRBJ2-5; D is ambiguous. CDR3 length equals 11 residues. The germline V gene encodes CDR1 SEHNR and CDR2 FQNEAQ (reference sequence). V was clipped by 5 bases and J by 5 bases, with 6 bases between them. CDR3 sequence: CASSEVETQYF. The CDR3, as DNA: TGTGCCAGCAGCGAGGTGGAGACCCAGTACTTC.

The chain recombines TRBV30 with TRBJ1-1; D call uncertain. This CDR3 is built from 10 residues. Looked up from germline, CDR1 is GTSNPN and CDR2 is SVGIG (reference sequence). V lost 8 bases, J lost 8 bases, and 12 bases lay in between. For the CDR3, the DNA is TGTGCCCTGCAGGATAAGGAAGCTTTCTTT. Its protein is CALQDKEAFF.

The V and J genes are TRBV4-3 and TRBJ1-4, with 10 bases identical to TRBD1. This CDR3 region has 17 residues. The germline CDR1 and CDR2 sequences are LGHNA and YSLEER. The V and J ends lost 0 bases and 5 bases, in that order; junction bases with no gene match: 6. CDR3 DNA: TGCGCCAGCAGCCAAGATCGCGGGGGACAGGGGAATGAAAAACTGTTTTTT. Translated: CASSQDRGGQGNEKLFF.

This clone counts as medium-sized. The rearrangement joins TRBV7-2 to TRBJ1-1, with D perhaps matching TRBD1 (5 bases). The V gene lost 5 bases and the J gene lost 8 bases, with 15 bases spanning the gap. CDR3 length: 13 residues. The V gene's germline CDR1 is SGHTA and CDR2 FQGNSA. Written as DNA, the CDR3 is TGTGCCAGCAGCCTTCCCCCGGCAGGGGAAGCTTTCTTT. This translates into CASSLPPAGEAFF.

This sequence joins TRBV19 and TRBJ1-5; possibly TRBD1 for D (5 bases). This CDR3 is built from 15 residues. CDR1 LNHDA and CDR2 SQIVND come from the germline V gene (reference sequence). Trimming removed 3 bases from V and 0 bases from J, with 9 bases in between. The CDR3 loop reads CASSMTEYSNQPQHF. The CDR3 coding sequence is TGTGCCAGTAGTATGACAGAATATAGCAATCAGCCCCAGCATTTT.